This T cell receptor beta chain is from a study of shared clonotypes between healthy human individuals. This table comes from immunoSEQ multiplex PCR, and its TCRdb copy is limited to in-frame clones, with some not included. Of fewer than 1 million clones detected, about 96% appear once; the ten largest clones hold around 0.21%. This CDR3 has 12 residues. The germline CDR1 and CDR2 sequences are SGHNT and YYREEE (reference sequence). V was clipped by 0 bases and J by 8 bases, with 6 bases between them. Points on this clone: Its antigen is still unknown.

Naive CD8 populations comprised CD45RO-negative cells positively selected for CCR7, excluding terminally differentiated effector memory CD45RA+ cells. Study-level points and caveats: Relative to memory subsets, naive subsets generally showed larger estimated richness.

This TCR was sampled from a young man in good health. Sequencing was done on a sample of naive CD8+ T cells sorted from blood. This chain joins TRBV5-4 and TRBJ2-1; D not certain. CDR3 protein: CASSLEMDEQFF. In DNA form, the CDR3 reads TGTGCCAGCAGCTTGGAGATGGATGAGCAGTTCTTC. Full variable domain (missing parts from reference TRBV5-4 and TRBJ2-1): ETGVTQSPTHLIKTRGQQVTLRCSSQSGHNTVSWYQQALGQGPQFIFQYYREEENGRGNFPPRFSGLQFPNYSSELNVNALELDDSALYLCASSLEMDEQFFGPGTRLTVL.